The 18 T cell receptor beta chains below were found in one sample sequenced in a study of blood T cell repertoires in COVID-19 (dated by TCRdb to the early 2020s). Receptor libraries were prepared by the immunoSEQ multiplex PCR assay. The clones in this table, taken by TCRdb from immuneACCESS, are in-frame only. Not every clone is retained; where verified, under half of the shortfall comes from an unresolved V gene, and the cause of the rest is unknown. Recorded for this sample are 250,000 to 350,000 clones; roughly 80% of them occurred a single time. Around 1.6% of the sample is held by the ten biggest clonotypes. Sequencing was performed on peripheral blood. Receptors were obtained from a human donor with COVID-19, enrolled during active disease. The donor label of this sample is uncertain.

The V gene is TRBV19, the J gene TRBJ1-5; D gene unclear. V was cut by 5 bases and J by 5 bases, with 13 bases left in between. Per germline, CDR1 LNHDA and CDR2 SQIVND (reference sequence). The CDR3 extends over 14 amino acids. The CDR3 DNA sequence: TGTGCCAGTAGTGTTCCTTTAGTCGATCAGCCCCAGCATTTT. Protein sequence: CASSVPLVDQPQHF.

The chain is built from TRBV6-5 and TRBJ1-5; no definite D call. Trimming took 7 bases from V and 6 from J, leaving 13 bases between them. The CDR3 consists of 13 residues. Germline-derived CDR1 and CDR2 are MNHEY and SVGAGI. Here the CDR3 reads CASTEGRGQPQHF. The CDR3 DNA is TGTGCCAGCACCGAAGGAAGAGGTCAGCCCCAGCATTTT.

The chain links TRBV5-1 to TRBJ2-3, with unresolved D. The V and J ends lost 3 bases and 0 bases respectively, with 5 bases between them. This CDR3 contains 13 residues. Germline V CDR1 and CDR2: SGHRS, YFSETQ. CDR3 protein: CASSSHSTDTQYF. In nucleotides, the CDR3 is TGCGCCAGCAGCTCACATAGCACAGATACGCAGTATTTT.

This chain links TRBV5-4 with TRBJ2-7, with 7 bases identical to TRBD2. J lost 1 base, V lost 4 bases, and 8 bases had no gene match. This CDR3 has 15 residues. Germline CDR1 is SGHNT and CDR2 is YYREEE (reference sequence). CDR3 in DNA: TGTGCCAGCAGCCCGAGACTAGCATCTTCCTACGAGCAGTACTTC. It yields the protein CASSPRLASSYEQYF.

V and J are TRBV9 and TRBJ1-6; no reliable D call. Germline CDR1 and CDR2: SGDLS and YYNGEE. This CDR3 comprises 12 residues. Trimming pared 4 bases from V and 5 bases from J, leaving 4 bases between. CDR3 sequence: CASSPNNSPLHF. CDR3 in DNA: TGTGCCAGCAGCCCAAATAATTCACCCCTCCACTTT.

This chain joins TRBV6-1 and TRBJ2-3; no firm D call. V gave up 2 bases and J gave up 1 base, with 7 bases separating them. Germline lookup yields CDR1 MNHNS and CDR2 SASEGT. The CDR3 sequence is 14 residues long. Written as DNA, the CDR3 is TGTGCCAGCAGTGAATTAATCCGCACAGATACGCAGTATTTT. Encoded protein: CASSELIRTDTQYF.

This clone was seen just once. The rearrangement joins TRBV23-1 to TRBJ2-7; 9 positions agree with TRBD2. TRBV23-1 is designated an ORF whose function remains uncertain. The CDR3 covers 21 residues. The V and J ends lost 3 bases and 0 bases, in that order; junction bases with no gene match: 21. The CDR3 protein is CASSHRIPGLASPHRSYEQYF. Here the CDR3 DNA reads TGCGCCAGCAGTCATCGGATCCCGGGACTAGCTTCCCCCCATCGCTCCTACGAGCAGTACTTC.

The chain combines TRBV19 with TRBJ2-2, with D unresolved. The ends were cut back, 3 bases at V and 0 bases at J, with 8 bases in the middle. CDR1 is LNHDA and CDR2 is SQIVND in the germline V gene (reference sequence). This CDR3 has 15 amino acids. The CDR3 here is CASSITVTNTGELFF. In DNA, the CDR3 is TGTGCCAGTAGTATCACAGTTACGAACACCGGGGAGCTGTTTTTT.

This clone occurred many times. This rearrangement joins TRBV11-2 to TRBJ2-7, with 7 nucleotides matching TRBD2. After removal of 1 base from V and 2 bases from J, the junction contained 11 bases not matched to a gene. Germline V CDR1 and CDR2: SGHAT, FQNNGV. This CDR3 region has 17 residues. The chain's CDR3 is CASSLVFSSGTTYEQYF. For the CDR3, the DNA is TGTGCCAGCAGCTTAGTATTCTCTAGCGGAACAACCTACGAGCAGTACTTC.

The rearrangement joins TRBV7-3 to TRBJ2-2, with 8 bases aligning to TRBD2. The CDR3 length is 16 residues. CDR1 and CDR2 (germline): SGHTA, FQGTGA. J was trimmed by 0 bases and V by 6 bases; bases with no gene match: 6. The CDR3 DNA sequence: TGTGCCAGCAGATTGGGGGGACTAGCGAACACCGGGGAGCTGTTTTTT. This codes for CASRLGGLANTGELFF.

The chain combines TRBV7-9 with TRBJ2-2; 10 positions agree with TRBD1. The CDR3 is 13 amino acids. CDR1 and CDR2 (germline): SEHNR, FQNEAQ (reference sequence). Trimming removed 8 bases from V and 5 bases from J; junction bases left unmatched: 2. The chain's CDR3 is CASGTGETGELFF. The DNA of the CDR3 is TGTGCCAGCGGGACAGGGGAAACCGGGGAGCTGTTTTTT.

The chain employs TRBV5-1 and TRBJ2-3; 12 bases fit TRBD2. The ends lost 3 bases at V and 0 bases at J; junction bases unmatched: 2. The CDR3 contains 16 residues. The germline V gene encodes CDR1 SGHRS and CDR2 YFSETQ. CDR3 loop: CASSWGLAGSTDTQYF. For the CDR3, the DNA is TGCGCCAGCAGCTGGGGACTAGCGGGTAGCACAGATACGCAGTATTTT.

CDR3 nucleotide sequence: TGTGCCAGTAGTAATGGGGACCCTAACGGGGGCACTGAAGCTTTCTTT. Translating gives CASSNGDPNGGTEAFF. The J gene is TRBJ1-1, the V gene TRBV19; D is possibly TRBD1 (5 bases). Trimming left V 4 bases short and J 4 bases short, with 19 bases between. Germline lookup yields CDR1 LNHDA and CDR2 SQIVND (reference sequence). The CDR3 sequence is 16 residues long.

This clone was observed a handful of times. The chain couples TRBV5-1 to TRBJ1-1; D perhaps matches TRBD1 (6 bases). The CDR3 length is 16 residues. Trimming stripped 1 base from V and 4 bases from J, with 17 bases between. Germline loops: CDR1 SGHRS, CDR2 YFSETQ. The CDR3 DNA is TGCGCCAGCAGCTTGTGGGCACAGGGTGCTGGCACTGAAGCTTTCTTT. The encoded protein is CASSLWAQGAGTEAFF.

This chain joins TRBV29-1 and TRBJ1-3, with 10 bases that match TRBD1. This CDR3 spans 15 amino acids. Unmatched junction bases numbered 3, after V lost 4 bases and J lost 0 bases. CDR1 SQVTM and CDR2 ANQGSEA come from the germline V gene. The CDR3 is CSVGGQGGSGNTIYF. The CDR3 nucleotides read TGCAGCGTTGGTGGACAGGGGGGCTCTGGAAACACCATATATTTT.

This chain links TRBV5-6 with TRBJ2-7; 7 bases match TRBD2. Germline trimming cut 3 bases from V and 0 bases from J; bases unmatched to any gene: 3. Germline-derived CDR1 and CDR2 are SGHDT and YYEEEE. The CDR3 is made up of 14 amino acids. The CDR3 sequence: CASSWVAGSYEQYF. CDR3 coding DNA: TGTGCCAGCAGCTGGGTAGCGGGCTCCTACGAGCAGTACTTC. The whole variable domain, filled in from reference TRBV5-6 and TRBJ2-7, reads DAGVTQSPTHLIKTRGQQVTLRCSPKSGHDTVSWYQQALGQGPQFIFQYYEEEERQRGNFPDRFSGHQFPNYSSELNVNALLLGDSALYLCASSWVAGSYEQYFGPGTRLTVT.

V and J are TRBV3-1 (or the pseudogene TRBV3-2) and TRBJ1-2, with TRBD1 identical over 7 bases. CDR1 is LGHDT, CDR2 YNNKEL, per germline (reference sequence). V dropped 0 bases and J dropped 0; count of bases not matched to a gene: 16. The CDR3 runs to 20 residues. DNA for the CDR3: TGTGCCAGCAGCCAAGATCAGAGAACAGGGGAATCCCTAGCTAACTATGGCTACACCTTC. Its translation: CASSQDQRTGESLANYGYTF.

This clone was seen just once. This chain joins TRBV4-2 and TRBJ2-3; D remains unclear. Germline V gene sequence: CDR1 LGHNA, CDR2 YNFKEQ. The CDR3 extends over 14 amino acids. The ends were cut back, 3 bases at V and 0 bases at J, with 7 bases in the middle. For the CDR3, the DNA is TGTGCCAGCAGCCAGGGCTTAAGCACAGATACGCAGTATTTT. As protein: CASSQGLSTDTQYF.